Below, 21 T cell receptor beta chains from the same sample are listed, as sequenced in a study of OX40 agonist ivuxolimab in advanced cancers. Produced via immunoSEQ multiplex PCR; TCRdb's table is partial and in-frame only. The sample lists 60,000 or so clones, approximately 86% seen once, with roughly 0.95% in the top ten. The material sequenced was CD4+ or CD8+ T cells sorted from blood, taken in a trial of the OX40 agonist ivuxolimab. Every receptor here comes from an adult with an advanced solid tumor such as melanoma, head and neck, liver or kidney cancer.

The chain uses TRBV18 and TRBJ1-1, with 8 bases identical to TRBD1. Per the germline V gene, CDR1 is KGHSH and CDR2 is LQKENI. The CDR3 loop spans 13 amino acids. With V trimmed by 3 bases and J by 10 bases, 7 bases remained unmatched. Written as DNA, the CDR3 is TGTGCCAGCTCACCCGACCGACAGGGGAGAGCTTTCTTT. It codes for CASSPDRQGRAFF.

The rearrangement uses TRBV6-4 and TRBJ2-6; D not certain. Germline V gene data show CDR1 as MRHNA and CDR2 as SNTAGT. This CDR3 spans 14 amino acids. Trimming pared 3 bases from V and 4 bases from J, leaving 7 bases between. The CDR3 reads CASSEKMGANVLTF. In nucleotides, the CDR3 is TGTGCCAGCAGTGAGAAAATGGGGGCCAACGTCCTGACTTTC.

The chain has TRBV7-9 and TRBJ2-7, with 9 nucleotides matching TRBD1. The CDR3 length is 15 residues. V gave up 6 bases and J gave up 4 bases; unmatched junction bases: 10. CDR1 is SEHNR and CDR2 is FQNEAQ in the germline V gene (reference sequence). The CDR3 DNA is TGTGCCAGCAGTCCAGACAGGGGGGGATTTTACGAGCAGTACTTC. Residues: CASSPDRGGFYEQYF.

The chain combines TRBV5-1 with TRBJ2-5, with 8 bases aligning to TRBD1. The DNA end lines up better with TRBJ2-7; the J call may be wrong. This CDR3 is built from 16 residues. Per germline, CDR1 SGHRS and CDR2 YFSETQ. The CDR3 region has the DNA TGCGCCAGCAGCCTAGCTCCGGGACAGGACTCCTACGAGCAGTACTTC. Its protein product is CASSLAPGQDSYEQYF.

The chain joins TRBV7-9 to TRBJ1-2; perhaps TRBD1 as D (5 bases). V shed 1 base and J shed 6 bases, with 18 bases lying between them. This CDR3 spans 16 amino acids. Germline V CDR1 and CDR2: SEHNR, FQNEAQ (reference sequence). The CDR3 loop is CASSLVAGHRRDGYTF. The CDR3 nucleotides are TGTGCCAGCAGCTTAGTTGCAGGACATAGACGGGATGGCTACACCTTC. The variable domain in full, completed from reference TRBV7-9 and TRBJ1-2, reads DTGVSQNPRHKITKRGQNVTFRCDPISEHNRLYWYRQTLGQGPEFLTYFQNEAQLEKSRLLSDRFSAERPKGSFSTLEIQRTEQGDSAMYLCASSLVAGHRRDGYTFGSGTRLTVV.

This chain uses TRBV7-3 with TRBJ2-7; 9 bases fit TRBD2. From germline, CDR1 is SGHTA and CDR2 FQGTGA. This CDR3 region has 16 residues. V lost 2 bases, J lost 8 bases, and 13 bases stayed unmatched. The CDR3 spells CASSLEVAGVRNKQYF. The CDR3 DNA sequence: TGTGCCAGCAGCTTAGAGGTAGCGGGAGTTCGTAACAAGCAGTACTTC. Full variable domain (missing parts from reference TRBV7-3 and TRBJ2-7): GAGVSQTPSNKVTEKGKYVELRCDPISGHTALYWYRQSLGQGPEFLIYFQGTGAADDSGLPNDRFFAVRPEGSVSTLKIQRTERGDSAVYLCASSLEVAGVRNKQYFGPGTRLTVT.

This clone was observed a few times. The chain couples TRBV10-3 to TRBJ1-5, with 7 positions matching TRBD1. The CDR3 covers 13 residues. Germline values: CDR1 ENHRY, CDR2 SYGVKD. V gave up 6 bases and J gave up 6 bases; unmatched junction bases: 5. The CDR3 protein is CAISQTGSQPQHF. Written as DNA, the CDR3 is TGTGCCATCAGCCAGACAGGGTCTCAGCCCCAGCATTTT.

This chain links TRBV27 with TRBJ2-2; D not certain. In germline, CDR1 is MNHEY, CDR2 SMNVEV (reference sequence). V lost 3 bases, J lost 3 bases, and 2 bases lay in between. The CDR3 runs to 12 residues. The CDR3 region is CASSFDTGELFF. CDR3 DNA sequence: TGTGCCAGCAGTTTCGACACCGGGGAGCTGTTTTTT.

The chain has TRBV2 and TRBJ2-3, with unresolved D. The CDR3 covers 12 residues. Germline V CDR1 and CDR2: SNHLY, FYNNEI. The germline V and J ends were trimmed by 6 bases and 2 bases, with 6 bases remaining between them. This chain's CDR3 is CASRENTDTQYF. The CDR3 bases are TGTGCCAGCAGGGAAAACACAGATACGCAGTATTTT.

The rearrangement joins TRBV6-7 to TRBJ2-3; TRBD2 matches at 7 bases. TRBV6-7 falls under the ORF class, with uncertain function. With 6 bases clipped from V and 1 base from J, the junction kept 28 bases outside the gene matches. The CDR3 totals 22 residues. The CDR3 DNA sequence: TGTGCCAGCAGGAATCCGGATACAATTGTTAGCGGGCCTCACTATTGCACAGATACGCAGTATTTT. Encoded protein: CASRNPDTIVSGPHYCTDTQYF.

This chain uses TRBV4-1 with TRBJ1-2, with TRBD1 identical over 8 bases. V was pared by 2 bases and J by 8 bases, with 10 bases of the junction left unmatched. Germline V gene data show CDR1 as MGHRA and CDR2 as YSYEKL. The CDR3 is 15 residues long. This CDR3 reads CASSQLDRGLEGYTF. In DNA, the CDR3 is TGCGCCAGCAGCCAACTCGACAGGGGCCTGGAGGGCTACACCTTC.

The genes are TRBV13 and TRBJ1-1, with TRBD1 matching 10 bases. Unmatched junction bases numbered 8, after V lost 5 bases and J lost 5 bases. The CDR3 is 15 amino acids. Germline assignment: CDR1 PRHDT and CDR2 FYEKMQ (reference sequence). The CDR3 bases are TGTGCCAGCAGCCCGGATAGGACAGGGGGGACTGAAGCTTTCTTT. Amino acids: CASSPDRTGGTEAFF.

The genes are TRBV5-8 and TRBJ1-1, with TRBD1 identical over 9 bases. The CDR3 totals 11 residues. CDR1 SGHTS and CDR2 YDEGEE come from the germline V gene. With V trimmed by 3 bases and J by 11 bases, 2 bases remained unmatched. CDR3 protein: CASSWTGDAFF. The DNA for the CDR3 is TGTGCCAGCAGCTGGACAGGGGATGCTTTCTTT.

The chain combines TRBV6-1 with TRBJ2-2; the D gene could be TRBD1 or TRBD2 (5 bases each). Germline V CDR1 and CDR2: MNHNS, SASEGT. The CDR3 runs 19 residues. V was cut by 0 bases and J by 6 bases, with 23 bases left in between. The CDR3 protein is CASSEAGFGTLTKSGELFF. CDR3 in DNA: TGTGCCAGCAGTGAAGCTGGGTTTGGGACCTTAACGAAATCCGGGGAGCTGTTTTTT.

This chain connects TRBV11-2 to TRBJ2-7, with 8 bases lining up with TRBD1. Germline V CDR1 and CDR2: SGHAT, FQNNGV. Trimming removed 0 bases from V and 5 bases from J; junction bases left unmatched: 6. CDR3 size: 15 residues. The CDR3 spells CASSLEGQGRHEQYF. The CDR3 nucleotides read TGTGCCAGCAGCTTAGAAGGACAGGGTAGGCACGAGCAGTACTTC.

The gene calls are TRBV11-3 and TRBJ1-1; D not resolved. The CDR3 has 12 residues. V lost 6 bases to trimming and J lost 2 bases, with 7 bases between them. CDR1 and CDR2 from the germline V gene are SGHNT and YENEEA. The CDR3 DNA is TGTGCCAGCAGTGGGAGTAACACTGAAGCTTTCTTT. Protein: CASSGSNTEAFF.

The chain couples TRBV27 to TRBJ1-4; D may be TRBD1 (6 bases). From germline, CDR1 is MNHEY and CDR2 SMNVEV (reference sequence). Trimming left V 3 bases short and J 5 bases short, with 10 bases between. The CDR3 spans 14 residues. The CDR3 region is CASSFQGLNEKLFF. Written as DNA, the CDR3 is TGTGCCAGCAGTTTCCAGGGGTTAAATGAAAAACTGTTTTTT.

This chain connects TRBV2 to TRBJ2-3, with D unclear. This CDR3 comprises 14 residues. The germline V and J ends were trimmed by 5 bases and 2 bases, with 11 bases remaining between them. CDR1 SNHLY and CDR2 FYNNEI come from the germline V gene. The CDR3 is CASSLPVFTDTQYF. CDR3 DNA sequence: TGTGCCAGCAGTCTCCCGGTCTTCACAGATACGCAGTATTTT.

This chain links TRBV5-6 with TRBJ2-3, with 11 bases that match TRBD1. The V and J ends lost 4 bases and 6 bases, in that order; junction bases with no gene match: 13. Germline CDR1 SGHDT, CDR2 YYEEEE. This CDR3 is built from 17 residues. The CDR3: CASSADRGRAIEDTQYF. The CDR3 DNA follows: TGTGCCAGCAGCGCGGACAGGGGGCGGGCCATCGAGGATACGCAGTATTTT.

This rearrangement joins TRBV7-2 to TRBJ1-3; the match to TRBD1 covers 8 bases. This CDR3 has 15 residues. Germline loops: CDR1 SGHTA, CDR2 FQGNSA. Trimming took 2 bases from V and 4 from J; bases not matched to a gene: 4. CDR3 DNA: TGTGCCAGCAGCTTACAGGGGGCGAGAGGAAACACCATATATTTT. Amino acid sequence: CASSLQGARGNTIYF.

The gene calls are TRBV28 and TRBJ1-2; D perhaps matches TRBD1 (6 bases). Germline loops: CDR1 MDHEN, CDR2 SYDVKM. CDR3 size: 15 residues. The V end was cut by 4 bases, the J end by 6 bases, with 18 bases between. CDR3 loop: CASSSRRTARNGYTF. The CDR3 bases are TGTGCCAGCAGTTCGCGGAGGACAGCAAGAAATGGCTACACCTTC.